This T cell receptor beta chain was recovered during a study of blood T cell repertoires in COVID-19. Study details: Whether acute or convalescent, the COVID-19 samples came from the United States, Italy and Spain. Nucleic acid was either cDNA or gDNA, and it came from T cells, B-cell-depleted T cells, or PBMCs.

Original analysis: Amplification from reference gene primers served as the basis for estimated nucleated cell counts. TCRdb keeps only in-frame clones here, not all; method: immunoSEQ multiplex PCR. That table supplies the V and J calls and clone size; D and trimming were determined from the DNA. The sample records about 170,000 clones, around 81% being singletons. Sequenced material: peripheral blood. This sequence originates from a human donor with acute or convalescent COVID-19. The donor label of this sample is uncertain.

The CDR3 nucleotides read TGTGCCAGCAGCCCGACTAGCGGTTACGAGCAGTACTTC. It translates to CASSPTSGYEQYF. This rearrangement joins TRBV7-9 to TRBJ2-7; 9 positions agree with TRBD2. Germline V gene data show CDR1 as SEHNR and CDR2 as FQNEAQ (reference sequence). The CDR3 extends over 13 amino acids. The junction had 3 bases not matched to a gene; V was cut back by 5 bases and J by 4 bases.